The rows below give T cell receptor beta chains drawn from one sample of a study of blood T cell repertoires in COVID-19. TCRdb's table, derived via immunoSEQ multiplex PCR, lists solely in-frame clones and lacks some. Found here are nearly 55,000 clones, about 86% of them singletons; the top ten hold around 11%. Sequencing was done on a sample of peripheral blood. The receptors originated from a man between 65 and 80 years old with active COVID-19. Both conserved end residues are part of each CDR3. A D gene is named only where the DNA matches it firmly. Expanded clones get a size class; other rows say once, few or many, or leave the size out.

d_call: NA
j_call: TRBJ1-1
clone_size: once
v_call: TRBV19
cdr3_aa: CASRVGGAMNTEAFF
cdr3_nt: TGTGCCAGTAGAGTAGGGGGTGCTATGAACACTGAAGCTTTCTTT

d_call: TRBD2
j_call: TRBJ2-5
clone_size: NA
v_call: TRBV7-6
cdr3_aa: CASSRGPGLEARGTQYF
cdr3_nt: TGTGCCAGCAGCCGGGGCCCGGGACTAGAGGCTAGAGGGACCCAGTACTTC

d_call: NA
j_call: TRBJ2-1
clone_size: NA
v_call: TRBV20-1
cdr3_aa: CSASFVGSVSSYNEQFF
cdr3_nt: TGCAGTGCTAGTTTCGTAGGTAGCGTTAGCTCCTACAATGAGCAGTTCTTC

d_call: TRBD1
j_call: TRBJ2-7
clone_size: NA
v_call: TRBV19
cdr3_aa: CASKNGQGYEQYF
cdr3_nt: TGTGCCAGTAAGAACGGACAGGGCTACGAGCAGTACTTC

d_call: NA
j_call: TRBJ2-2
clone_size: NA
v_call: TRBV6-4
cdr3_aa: CASRRESNTGELFF
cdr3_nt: TGTGCCAGCAGGAGGGAGTCGAACACCGGGGAGCTGTTTTTT

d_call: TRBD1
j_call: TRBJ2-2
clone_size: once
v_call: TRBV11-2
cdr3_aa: CASSPRTGRETGELFF
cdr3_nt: TGTGCCAGCAGCCCACGGACAGGGAGAGAAACCGGGGAGCTGTTTTTT

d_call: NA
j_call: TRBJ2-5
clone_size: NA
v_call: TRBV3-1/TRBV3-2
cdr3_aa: CASSQRWETQYF
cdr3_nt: TGTGCCAGCAGCCAGAGATGGGAGACCCAGTACTTC

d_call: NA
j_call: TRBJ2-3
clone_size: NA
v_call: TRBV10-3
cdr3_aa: CAIRGEATDTQYF
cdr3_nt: TGTGCCATCAGGGGGGAGGCCACAGATACGCAGTATTTT

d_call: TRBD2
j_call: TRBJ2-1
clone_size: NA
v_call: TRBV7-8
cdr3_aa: CASSSWEGEQFF
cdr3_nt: TGTGCCAGCAGCTCGTGGGAGGGTGAGCAGTTCTTC

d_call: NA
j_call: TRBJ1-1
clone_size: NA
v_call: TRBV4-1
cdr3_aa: CASSQDMGARTEAFF
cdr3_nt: TGCGCCAGCAGCCAAGATATGGGTGCGAGGACTGAAGCTTTCTTT

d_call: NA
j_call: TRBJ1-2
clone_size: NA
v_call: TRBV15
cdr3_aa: CATSRAGGGPTF
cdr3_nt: TGTGCCACCAGCAGAGCGGGGGGAGGCCCCACCTTC

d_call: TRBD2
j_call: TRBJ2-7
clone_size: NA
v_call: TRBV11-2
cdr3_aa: CASSSTSGSYEQYF
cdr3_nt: TGTGCCAGCAGCTCGACTAGCGGCTCCTACGAGCAGTACTTC

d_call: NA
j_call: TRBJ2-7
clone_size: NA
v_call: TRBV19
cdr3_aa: CASSGLLLHEQYF
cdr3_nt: TGTGCCAGTAGTGGACTCCTACTCCACGAGCAGTACTTC

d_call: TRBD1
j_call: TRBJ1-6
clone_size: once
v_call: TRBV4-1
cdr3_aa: CASSQGQGGLDNSPLHF
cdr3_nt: TGCGCCAGCAGCCAAGGACAGGGAGGATTGGATAATTCACCCCTCCACTTT

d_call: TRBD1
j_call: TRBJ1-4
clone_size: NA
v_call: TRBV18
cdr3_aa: CASSPTTGGREKLFF
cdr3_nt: TGTGCCAGCTCACCGACGACAGGGGGCCGAGAAAAACTGTTTTTT

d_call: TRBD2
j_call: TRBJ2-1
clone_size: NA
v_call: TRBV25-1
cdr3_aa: CASSESVTQRGGQNEQFF
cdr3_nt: TGTGCCAGCAGTGAATCAGTTACCCAGCGGGGGGGCCAAAATGAGCAGTTCTTC

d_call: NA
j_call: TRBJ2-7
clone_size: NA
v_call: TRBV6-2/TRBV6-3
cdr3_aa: CASSYDAVRYIYEQYF
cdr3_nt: TGTGCCAGCAGTTACGATGCGGTAAGGTATATCTACGAGCAGTACTTC

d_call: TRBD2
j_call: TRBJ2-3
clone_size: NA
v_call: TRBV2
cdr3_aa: CASSPSSGGATDTQYF
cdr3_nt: TGTGCCAGCAGCCCCTCTAGCGGGGGGGCAACAGATACGCAGTATTTT

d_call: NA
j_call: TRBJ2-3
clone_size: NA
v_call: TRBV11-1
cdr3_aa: CASSSRHTSTDTQYF
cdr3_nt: TGTGCCAGCAGCTCAAGACACACCAGCACAGATACGCAGTATTTT

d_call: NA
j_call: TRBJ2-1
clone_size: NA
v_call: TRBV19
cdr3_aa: CASRVGGVYNEQFF
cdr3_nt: TGTGCCAGTAGAGTGGGCGGGGTCTACAATGAGCAGTTCTTC

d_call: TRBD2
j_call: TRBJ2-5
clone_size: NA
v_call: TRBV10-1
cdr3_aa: CASSDSSGGAEETQYF
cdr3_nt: TGCGCCAGCAGTGACTCTAGCGGGGGGGCGGAAGAGACCCAGTACTTC

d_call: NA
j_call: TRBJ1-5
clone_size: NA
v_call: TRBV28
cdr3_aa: CASSELNQPQHF
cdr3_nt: TGTGCCAGCTCTGAACTCAATCAGCCCCAGCATTTT

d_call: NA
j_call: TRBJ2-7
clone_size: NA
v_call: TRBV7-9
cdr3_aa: CASSLGLPRASYEQYF
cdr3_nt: TGTGCCAGCAGCTTAGGCCTGCCCAGGGCCTCCTACGAGCAGTACTTC

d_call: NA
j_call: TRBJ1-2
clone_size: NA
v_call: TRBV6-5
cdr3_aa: CASSWAPRNGYTF
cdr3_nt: TGTGCCAGCAGTTGGGCCCCTCGGAATGGCTACACCTTC

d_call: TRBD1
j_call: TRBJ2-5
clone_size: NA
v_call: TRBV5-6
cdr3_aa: CASSLWVTGEETQYF
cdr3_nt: TGTGCCAGCAGCTTGTGGGTGACAGGGGAAGAGACCCAGTACTTC

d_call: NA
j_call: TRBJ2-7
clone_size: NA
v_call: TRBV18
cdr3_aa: CASSPIRDEQYF
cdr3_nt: TGTGCCAGCTCACCTATCAGGGACGAGCAGTACTTC

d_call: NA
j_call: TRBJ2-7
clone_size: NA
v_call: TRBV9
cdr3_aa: CASSVGGGGLTYEQYF
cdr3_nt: TGTGCCAGCAGCGTAGGAGGCGGGGGCCTCACCTACGAGCAGTACTTC

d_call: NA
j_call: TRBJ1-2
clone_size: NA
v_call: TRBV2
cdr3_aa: CASSTVNYGYTF
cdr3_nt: TGTGCCAGTTCGACAGTCAACTATGGCTACACCTTC

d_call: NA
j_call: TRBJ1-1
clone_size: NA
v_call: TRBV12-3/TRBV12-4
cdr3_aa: CASSSRPNTEAFF
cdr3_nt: TGTGCCAGCAGTTCTAGGCCGAACACTGAAGCTTTCTTT

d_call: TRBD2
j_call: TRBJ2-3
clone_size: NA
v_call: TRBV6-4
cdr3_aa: CASSSGGHSTDTQYF
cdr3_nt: TGTGCCAGCAGTAGCGGGGGACATAGCACAGATACGCAGTATTTT

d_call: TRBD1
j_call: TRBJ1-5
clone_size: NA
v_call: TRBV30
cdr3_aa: CAWSPTDRGHNQPQHF
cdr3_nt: TGTGCCTGGAGTCCGACGGACAGGGGTCACAATCAGCCCCAGCATTTT

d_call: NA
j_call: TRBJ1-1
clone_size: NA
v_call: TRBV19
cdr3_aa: CASSMGPEAFF
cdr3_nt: TGTGCCAGTAGTATGGGGCCTGAAGCTTTCTTT

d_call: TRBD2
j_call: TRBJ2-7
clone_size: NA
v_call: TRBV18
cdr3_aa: CASSPLTSGGLTYEQYF
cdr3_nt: TGTGCCAGCTCACCACTTACGAGCGGGGGGCTAACCTACGAGCAGTACTTC

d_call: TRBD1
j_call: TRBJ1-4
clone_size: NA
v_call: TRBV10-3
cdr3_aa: CAISQQGAEEKLFF
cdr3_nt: TGTGCCATCAGCCAACAGGGGGCAGAAGAAAAACTGTTTTTT

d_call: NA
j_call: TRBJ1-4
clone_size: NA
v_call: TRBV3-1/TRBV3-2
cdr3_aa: CASSPKGISGNEKLFF
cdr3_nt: TGTGCCAGCAGCCCAAAGGGGATTTCTGGGAATGAAAAACTGTTTTTT

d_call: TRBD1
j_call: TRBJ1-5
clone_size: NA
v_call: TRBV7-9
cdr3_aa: CASSAWTGKNQPQHF
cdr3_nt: TGTGCCAGCAGCGCCTGGACAGGGAAAAATCAGCCCCAGCATTTT

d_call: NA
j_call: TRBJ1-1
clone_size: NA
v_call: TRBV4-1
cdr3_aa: CASSQKLPGYTEAFF
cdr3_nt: TGCGCCAGCAGCCAAAAACTTCCGGGGTACACTGAAGCTTTCTTT

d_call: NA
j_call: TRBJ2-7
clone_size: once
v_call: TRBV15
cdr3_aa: CATSREILQASYEQYF
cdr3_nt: TGTGCCACCAGCAGGGAGATCTTACAAGCTTCCTACGAGCAGTACTTC

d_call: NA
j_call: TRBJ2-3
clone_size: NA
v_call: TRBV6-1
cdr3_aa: CASSEAARRTDTQYF
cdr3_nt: TGTGCCAGCAGTGAAGCGGCCAGGCGCACAGATACGCAGTATTTT

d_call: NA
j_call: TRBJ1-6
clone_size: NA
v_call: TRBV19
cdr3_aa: CASSRQTSSYNSPLHF
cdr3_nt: TGTGCCAGTAGCAGACAGACGAGCTCCTATAATTCACCCCTCCACTTT

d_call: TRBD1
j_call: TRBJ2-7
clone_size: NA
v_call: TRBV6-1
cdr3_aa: CASSEGTEFPEQYF
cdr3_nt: TGTGCCAGCAGTGAGGGGACAGAGTTCCCCGAGCAGTACTTC

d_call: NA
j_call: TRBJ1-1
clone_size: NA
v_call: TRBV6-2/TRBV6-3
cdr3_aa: CASSSRAMNTEAFF
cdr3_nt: TGTGCCAGCAGTTCCAGGGCGATGAACACTGAAGCTTTCTTT

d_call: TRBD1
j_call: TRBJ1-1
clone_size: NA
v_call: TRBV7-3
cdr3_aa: CASSLKGLTGTNTEAFF
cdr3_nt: TGTGCCAGCAGCTTAAAGGGGTTGACAGGGACGAACACTGAAGCTTTCTTT

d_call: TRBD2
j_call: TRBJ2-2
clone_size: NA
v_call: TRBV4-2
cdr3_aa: CASSIGTSATGELFF
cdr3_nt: TGTGCCAGCAGCATAGGGACTAGTGCCACCGGGGAGCTGTTTTTT

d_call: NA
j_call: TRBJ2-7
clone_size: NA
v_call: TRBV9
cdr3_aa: CASSVGWGLPSDEQYF
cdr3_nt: TGTGCCAGCAGCGTGGGGTGGGGCCTCCCCTCGGACGAGCAGTACTTC

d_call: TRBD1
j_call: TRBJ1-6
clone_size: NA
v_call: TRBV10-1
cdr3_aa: CASPGQYNSPLHF
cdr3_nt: TGCGCCAGTCCGGGACAGTATAATTCACCCCTCCACTTT

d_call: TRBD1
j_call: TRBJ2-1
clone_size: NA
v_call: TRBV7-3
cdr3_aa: CASSSDRGSYNEQFF
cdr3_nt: TGTGCCAGCAGCTCCGACAGGGGCTCCTACAATGAGCAGTTCTTC

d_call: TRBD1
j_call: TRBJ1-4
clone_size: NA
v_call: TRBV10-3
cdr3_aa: CAISDQQGGPGKLFF
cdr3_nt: TGTGCCATCAGTGATCAACAGGGGGGCCCTGGGAAACTGTTTTTT

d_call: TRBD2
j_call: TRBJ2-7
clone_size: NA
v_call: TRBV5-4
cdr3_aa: CASSQTSGGTDEQYF
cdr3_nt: TGTGCCAGCAGCCAGACTAGCGGGGGGACGGATGAGCAGTACTTC

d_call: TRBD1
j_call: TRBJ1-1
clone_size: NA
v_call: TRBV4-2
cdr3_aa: CASSQGDRGWDTEAFF
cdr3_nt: TGTGCCAGCAGCCAAGGGGACAGGGGGTGGGACACTGAAGCTTTCTTT

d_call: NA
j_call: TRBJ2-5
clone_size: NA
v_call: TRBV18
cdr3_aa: CASSLRPGPGLSIQETQYF
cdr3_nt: TGTGCCAGCTCACTCCGCCCGGGGCCGGGACTTTCGATCCAAGAGACCCAGTACTTC

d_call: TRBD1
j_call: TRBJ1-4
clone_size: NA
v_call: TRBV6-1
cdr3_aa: CASSEGRQGTLFF
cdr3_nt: TGTGCCAGCAGTGAAGGGAGACAGGGGACACTGTTTTTT

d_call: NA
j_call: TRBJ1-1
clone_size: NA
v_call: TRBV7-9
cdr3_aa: CACTGRTNTEAFF
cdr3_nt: TGTGCCTGTACGGGGAGGACGAACACTGAAGCTTTCTTT

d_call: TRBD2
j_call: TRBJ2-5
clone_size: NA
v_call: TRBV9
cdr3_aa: CASSGTSGGQETQYF
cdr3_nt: TGTGCCAGCAGCGGGACTAGCGGGGGGCAAGAGACCCAGTACTTC

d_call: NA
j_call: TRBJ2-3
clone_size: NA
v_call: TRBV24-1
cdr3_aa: CATSDRGSRDTQYF
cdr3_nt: TGTGCCACCAGTGACCGGGGGTCCCGGGATACGCAGTATTTT

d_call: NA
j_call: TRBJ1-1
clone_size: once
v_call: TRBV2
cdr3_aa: CASSSYPNTEAFF
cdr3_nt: TGTGCCAGCAGCTCCTACCCGAACACTGAAGCTTTCTTT

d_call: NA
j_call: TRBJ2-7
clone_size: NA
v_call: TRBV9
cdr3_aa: CASGGGASSYEQYF
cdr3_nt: TGTGCCAGCGGAGGGGGCGCTAGCTCCTACGAGCAGTACTTC

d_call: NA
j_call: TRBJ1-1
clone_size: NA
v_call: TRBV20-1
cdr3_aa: CSARVNREAFF
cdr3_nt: TGCAGTGCTAGAGTAAACAGGGAGGCTTTCTTT

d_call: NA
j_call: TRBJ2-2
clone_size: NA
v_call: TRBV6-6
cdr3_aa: CASSGTGSNTGELFF
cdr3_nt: TGTGCCAGCAGTGGGACTGGTTCGAACACCGGGGAGCTGTTTTTT

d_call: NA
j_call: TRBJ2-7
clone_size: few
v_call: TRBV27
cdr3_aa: CASSLKQGGYEQYF
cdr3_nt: TGTGCCAGCAGTTTAAAACAGGGTGGCTACGAGCAGTACTTC